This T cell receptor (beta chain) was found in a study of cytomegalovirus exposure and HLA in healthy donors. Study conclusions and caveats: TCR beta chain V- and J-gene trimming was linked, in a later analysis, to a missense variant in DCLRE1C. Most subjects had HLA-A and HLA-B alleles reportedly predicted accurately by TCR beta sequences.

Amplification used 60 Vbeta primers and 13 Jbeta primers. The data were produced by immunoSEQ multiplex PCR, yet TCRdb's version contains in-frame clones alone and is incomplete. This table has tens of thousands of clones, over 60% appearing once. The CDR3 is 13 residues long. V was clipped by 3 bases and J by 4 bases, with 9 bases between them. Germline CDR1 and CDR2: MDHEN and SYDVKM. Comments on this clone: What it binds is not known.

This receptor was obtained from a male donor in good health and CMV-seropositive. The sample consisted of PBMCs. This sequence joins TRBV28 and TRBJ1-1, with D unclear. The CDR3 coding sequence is TGTGCCAGCAGTTTCCCAGGCCGCACTGAAGCTTTCTTT. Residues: CASSFPGRTEAFF.